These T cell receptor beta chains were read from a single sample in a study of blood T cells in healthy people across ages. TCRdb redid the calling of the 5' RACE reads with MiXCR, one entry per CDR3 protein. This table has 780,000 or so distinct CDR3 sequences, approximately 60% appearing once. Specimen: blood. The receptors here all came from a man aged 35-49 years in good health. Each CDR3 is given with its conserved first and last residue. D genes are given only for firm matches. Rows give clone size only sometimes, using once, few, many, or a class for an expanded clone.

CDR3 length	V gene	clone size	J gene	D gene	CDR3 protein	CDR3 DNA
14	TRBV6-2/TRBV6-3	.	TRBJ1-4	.	CASNEDITNEKLFF	TGTGCCAGCAATGAGGACATAACCAATGAAAAACTGTTTTTT
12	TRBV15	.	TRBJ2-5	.	CATSRVRETQYF	TGTGCCACCAGCAGAGTTCGGGAGACCCAGTACTTC
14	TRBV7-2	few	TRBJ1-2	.	CASSLGQTDYGYTF	TGTGCCAGCAGCTTAGGACAGACGGATTATGGCTACACCTTC
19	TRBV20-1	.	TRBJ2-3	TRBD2	CSARPQPGTSGDSTDTQYF	TGCAGTGCTAGACCACAGCCCGGGACTAGCGGGGACAGCACAGATACGCAGTATTTT
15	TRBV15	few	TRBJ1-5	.	CATSKGTTRFQPQHF	TGTGCCACCAGCAAAGGGACGACCCGATTCCAGCCCCAGCATTTT
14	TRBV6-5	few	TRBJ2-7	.	CASSKDLAGYEQYF	TGTGCCAGCAGTAAGGACCTCGCGGGCTACGAGCAGTACTTC
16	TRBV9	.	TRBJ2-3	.	CASSVEGGISTDTQYF	TGTGCCAGCAGCGTAGAAGGAGGCATTAGCACAGATACGCAGTATTTT
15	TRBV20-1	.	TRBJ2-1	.	CSGTSPAGHYNEQFF	TGCAGTGGAACCTCTCCGGCGGGGCACTACAATGAGCAGTTCTTC
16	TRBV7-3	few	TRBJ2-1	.	CASSLDVGGSYNEQFF	TGTGCCAGCAGCTTAGATGTCGGGGGCTCCTACAATGAGCAGTTCTTC
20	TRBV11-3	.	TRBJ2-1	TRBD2	CASSLARLAGSGGAYNEQFF	TGTGCCAGCAGCTTAGCGAGACTAGCGGGTTCCGGTGGGGCATACAATGAGCAGTTCTTC
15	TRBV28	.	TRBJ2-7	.	CASGISGTASYEQYF	TGTGCCAGCGGTATATCCGGGACTGCCTCCTACGAGCAGTACTTC
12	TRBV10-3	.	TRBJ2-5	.	CAITTDGETQYF	TGTGCCATCACGACAGACGGAGAGACCCAGTACTTC
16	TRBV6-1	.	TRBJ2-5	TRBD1	CASSDVRGQGGETQYF	TGTGCCAGCAGTGATGTCAGGGGACAGGGCGGCGAGACCCAGTACTTC
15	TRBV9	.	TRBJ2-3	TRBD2	CASSLRTGGEATQYF	TGTGCCAGCAGCCTTCGGACTGGGGGGGAGGCTACGCAGTATTTT
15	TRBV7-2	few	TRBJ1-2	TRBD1	CASSPRTGLLIGYTF	TGTGCCAGCAGCCCCAGGACAGGGTTATTGATTGGCTACACCTTC
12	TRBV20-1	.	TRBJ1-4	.	CSAGGAREKLFF	TGCAGTGCGGGGGGCGCGAGGGAAAAACTGTTTTTT
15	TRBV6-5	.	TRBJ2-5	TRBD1	CASRGIFRGLETQYF	TGTGCCAGCAGGGGGATATTCAGGGGGCTGGAGACCCAGTACTTC
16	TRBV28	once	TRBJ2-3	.	CASSPPARLSTDAQYF	TGTGCCAGCAGTCCGCCGGCTAGATTGAGCACAGATGCGCAGTATTTT
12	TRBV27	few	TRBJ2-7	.	CASRTSPYEQYF	TGTGCCAGCAGGACCTCGCCCTACGAGCAGTACTTC
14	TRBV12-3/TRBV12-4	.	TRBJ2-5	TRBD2	CASSPSGTLETQYF	TGTGCCAGCAGCCCCAGCGGGACCTTAGAGACCCAGTACTTC
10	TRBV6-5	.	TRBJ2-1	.	CATLYNEQFF	TGTGCCACCTTATACAATGAGCAGTTCTTC
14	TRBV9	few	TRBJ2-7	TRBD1	CASSPMDRVHEQYF	TGTGCCAGCAGCCCTATGGACAGGGTTCACGAGCAGTACTTC
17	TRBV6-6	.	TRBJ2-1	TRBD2	CASSSGTSGSRRNEQFF	TGTGCCAGCAGTTCAGGGACTAGCGGGAGCAGACGCAATGAGCAGTTCTTC
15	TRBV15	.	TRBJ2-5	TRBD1	CAASSPGTGDETQYF	TGTGCCGCCAGTTCCCCCGGGACAGGGGACGAGACCCAGTACTTC
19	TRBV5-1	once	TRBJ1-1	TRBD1	CASSRRNYTQGKVNTEAFF	TGCGCCAGCAGCCGAAGAAATTACACACAGGGGAAGGTGAACACTGAAGCTTTCTTT
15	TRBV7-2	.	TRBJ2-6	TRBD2	CASSWAGAGANVLTF	TGTGCCAGCAGCTGGGCGGGGGCTGGGGCCAACGTCCTGACTTTC
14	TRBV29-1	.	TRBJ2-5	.	CSVEKGTQVETQYF	TGCAGCGTTGAGAAGGGGACCCAAGTGGAGACCCAGTACTTC
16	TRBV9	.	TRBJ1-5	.	CASSFGTPDSNQPQHF	TGTGCCAGCAGCTTCGGGACTCCTGATAGCAATCAGCCCCAGCATTTT
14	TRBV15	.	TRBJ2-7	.	CATSRDLGVYEQYF	TGTGCCACTAGCAGAGATTTAGGGGTCTACGAGCAGTACTTC
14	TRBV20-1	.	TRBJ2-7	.	CSAMDGGGPYEQYF	TGCAGTGCTATGGACGGTGGTGGTCCCTACGAGCAGTACTTC
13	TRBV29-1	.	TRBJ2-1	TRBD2	CSHASGAYNEQFF	TGCAGCCACGCGAGCGGGGCTTACAATGAGCAGTTCTTC
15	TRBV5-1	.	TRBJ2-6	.	CASSLDGTGFNVLTF	TGCGCCAGCAGCCTAGATGGGACGGGGTTTAACGTCCTGACTTTC
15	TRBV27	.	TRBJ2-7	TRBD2	CASILRAGSPYEQYF	TGTGCCAGCATCCTAAGAGCGGGAAGTCCCTACGAGCAGTACTTC
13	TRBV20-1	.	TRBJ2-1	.	CSAQQSTYNEQFF	TGCAGTGCACAGCAGAGCACCTACAATGAGCAGTTCTTC
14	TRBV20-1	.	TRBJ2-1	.	CSASGRGSYNEQFF	TGCAGTGCCTCAGGGAGAGGGTCCTACAATGAGCAGTTCTTC
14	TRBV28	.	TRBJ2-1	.	CATTPRGSYNEQFF	TGTGCCACCACCCCGCGTGGGTCCTACAATGAGCAGTTCTTC
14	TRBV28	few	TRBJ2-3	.	CASSGGQGTDTQYF	TGTGCCAGCAGCGGGGGGCAGGGCACAGATACGCAGTATTTT
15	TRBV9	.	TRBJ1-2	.	CASSYGTQQSYGYTF	TGTGCCAGCAGCTACGGGACCCAGCAGAGCTATGGCTACACCTTC
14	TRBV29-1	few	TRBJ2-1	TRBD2	CSVEGLAGGDEQFF	TGCAGCGTCGAAGGGCTAGCGGGAGGAGATGAGCAGTTCTTC
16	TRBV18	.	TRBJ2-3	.	CASSADSRFVPDTQYF	TGTGCCAGCTCAGCTGACAGCCGATTTGTACCAGATACGCAGTATTTT
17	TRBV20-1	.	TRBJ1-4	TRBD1	CSARDRTGSSTNEKLFF	TGCAGTGCTAGAGATCGGACAGGTTCTTCAACTAATGAAAAACTGTTTTTT
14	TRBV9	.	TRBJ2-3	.	CASSAGVRTDTQYF	TGTGCCAGCAGCGCCGGGGTACGCACAGATACGCAGTATTTT
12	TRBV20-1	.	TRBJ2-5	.	CSASTQSETQYF	TGCAGTGCTAGTACGCAGTCAGAGACCCAGTACTTC
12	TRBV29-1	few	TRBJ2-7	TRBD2	CSGAGTSDEQYF	TGCAGCGGCGCGGGGACTAGCGACGAGCAGTACTTC
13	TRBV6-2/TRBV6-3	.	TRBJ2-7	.	CASSSDTAYEQYF	TGTGCCAGCAGTTCGGATACAGCCTACGAGCAGTACTTC
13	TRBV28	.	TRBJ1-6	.	CASRVIYNSPLHF	TGTGCCAGTAGAGTTATTTATAATTCACCCCTCCACTTT
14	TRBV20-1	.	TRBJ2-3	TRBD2	CTPGLAGGTDTQYF	TGCACCCCCGGACTAGCGGGGGGCACAGATACGCAGTATTTT
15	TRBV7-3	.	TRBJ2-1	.	CATALRQASYNEQFF	TGTGCCACCGCCTTGAGACAGGCCTCCTACAATGAGCAGTTCTTC
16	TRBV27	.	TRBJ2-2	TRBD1	CASSFRDRGYTGELFF	TGTGCCAGCAGTTTTAGGGACAGGGGTTATACCGGGGAGCTGTTTTTT
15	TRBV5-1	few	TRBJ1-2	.	CASSTSPTGNYGYTF	TGCGCCAGCTCTACCAGCCCGACGGGGAACTATGGCTACACCTTC
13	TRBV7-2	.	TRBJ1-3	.	CASSLGSGNTIYF	TGTGCCAGCAGCTTGGGTTCGGGAAACACCATATATTTT
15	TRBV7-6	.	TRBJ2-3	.	CASSLNGPSTDTQYF	TGTGCCAGCAGCTTAAACGGACCTAGCACAGATACGCAGTATTTT
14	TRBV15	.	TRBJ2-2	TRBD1	CATSGQGDPGELFF	TGTGCCACCAGCGGACAGGGTGACCCCGGGGAGCTGTTTTTT